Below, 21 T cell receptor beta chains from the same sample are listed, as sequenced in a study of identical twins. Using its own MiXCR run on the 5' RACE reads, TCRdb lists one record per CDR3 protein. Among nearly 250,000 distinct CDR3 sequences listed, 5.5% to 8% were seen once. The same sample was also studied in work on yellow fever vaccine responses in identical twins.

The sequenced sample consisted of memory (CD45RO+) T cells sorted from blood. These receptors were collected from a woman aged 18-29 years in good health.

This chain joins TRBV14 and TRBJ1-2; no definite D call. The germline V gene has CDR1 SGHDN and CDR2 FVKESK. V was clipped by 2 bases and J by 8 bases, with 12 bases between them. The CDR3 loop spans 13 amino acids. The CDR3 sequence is CASSQYAEWGYTF. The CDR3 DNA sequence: TGTGCCAGCAGCCAATACGCCGAATGGGGCTACACCTTC.

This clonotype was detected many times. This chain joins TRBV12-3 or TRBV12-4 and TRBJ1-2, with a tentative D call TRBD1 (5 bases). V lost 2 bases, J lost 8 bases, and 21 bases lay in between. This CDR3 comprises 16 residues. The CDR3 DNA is TGTGCCAGCAGTTTATATCCCCAGGGAGCGGGAGAGGGCTACACCTTC. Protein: CASSLYPQGAGEGYTF.

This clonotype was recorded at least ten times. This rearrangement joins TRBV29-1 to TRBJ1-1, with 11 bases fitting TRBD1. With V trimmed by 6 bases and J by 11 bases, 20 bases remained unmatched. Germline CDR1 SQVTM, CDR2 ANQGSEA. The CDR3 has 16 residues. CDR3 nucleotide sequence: TGCAGCGTGGACAGGGGGCTGGGTGCGAGTTTTGCATCGGCTTTCTTT. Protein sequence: CSVDRGLGASFASAFF.

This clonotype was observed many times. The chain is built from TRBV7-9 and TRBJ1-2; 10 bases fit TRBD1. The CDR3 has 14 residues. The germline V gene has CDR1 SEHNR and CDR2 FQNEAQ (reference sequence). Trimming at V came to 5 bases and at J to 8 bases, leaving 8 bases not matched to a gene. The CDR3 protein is CASSGPGTGVGYTF. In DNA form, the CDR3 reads TGTGCCAGCAGCGGTCCCGGGACAGGGGTCGGCTACACCTTC. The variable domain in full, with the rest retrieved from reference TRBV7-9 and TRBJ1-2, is DTGVSQNPRHKITKRGQNVTFRCDPISEHNRLYWYRQTLGQGPEFLTYFQNEAQLEKSRLLSDRFSAERPKGSFSTLEIQRTEQGDSAMYLCASSGPGTGVGYTFGSGTRLTVV.

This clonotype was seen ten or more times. This CDR3 reads CASSGEYNSPLHF. Here the CDR3 DNA reads TGTGCCAGCAGTGGTGAATATAATTCACCCCTCCACTTT. The chain recombines TRBV12-3 or TRBV12-4 with TRBJ1-6; D ambiguous. Trimming removed 5 bases from V and 4 bases from J, with 6 bases in between. The CDR3 is 13 residues long.

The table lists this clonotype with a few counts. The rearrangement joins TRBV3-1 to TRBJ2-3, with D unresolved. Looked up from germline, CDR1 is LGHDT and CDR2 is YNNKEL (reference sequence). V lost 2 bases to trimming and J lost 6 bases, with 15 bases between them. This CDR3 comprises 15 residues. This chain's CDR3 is CASSQFGPTADTQYF. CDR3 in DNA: TGTGCCAGCAGCCAATTTGGGCCCACGGCCGATACGCAGTATTTT.

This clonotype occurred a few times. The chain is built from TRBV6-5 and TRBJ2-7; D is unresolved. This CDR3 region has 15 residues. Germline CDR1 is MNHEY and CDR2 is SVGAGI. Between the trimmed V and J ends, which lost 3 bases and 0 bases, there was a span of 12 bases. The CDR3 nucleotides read TGTGCCAGCAGTTATTCCATAAAGAGCTCCTACGAGCAGTACTTC. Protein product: CASSYSIKSSYEQYF.

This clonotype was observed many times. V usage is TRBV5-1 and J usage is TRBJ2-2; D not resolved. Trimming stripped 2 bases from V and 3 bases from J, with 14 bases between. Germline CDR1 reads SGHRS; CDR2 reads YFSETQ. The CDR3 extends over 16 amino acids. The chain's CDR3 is CASSLDITLYTGELFF. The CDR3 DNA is TGCGCCAGCAGCTTAGACATCACCCTGTACACCGGGGAGCTGTTTTTT.

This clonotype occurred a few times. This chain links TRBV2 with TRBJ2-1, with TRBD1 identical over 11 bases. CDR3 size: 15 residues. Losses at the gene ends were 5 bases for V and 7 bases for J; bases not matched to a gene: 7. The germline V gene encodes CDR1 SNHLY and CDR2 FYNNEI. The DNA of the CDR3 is TGTGCCAGCAGTACCGGGACAGGGGGTCGGAATGAGCAGTTCTTC. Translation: CASSTGTGGRNEQFF.

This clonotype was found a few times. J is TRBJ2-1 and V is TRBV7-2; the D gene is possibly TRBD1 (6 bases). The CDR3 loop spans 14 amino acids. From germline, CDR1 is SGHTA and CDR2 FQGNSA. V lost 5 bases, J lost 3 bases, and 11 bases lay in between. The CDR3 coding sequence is TGTGCCAGCAGCCGAACGACAGGCTACAATGAGCAGTTCTTC. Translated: CASSRTTGYNEQFF.

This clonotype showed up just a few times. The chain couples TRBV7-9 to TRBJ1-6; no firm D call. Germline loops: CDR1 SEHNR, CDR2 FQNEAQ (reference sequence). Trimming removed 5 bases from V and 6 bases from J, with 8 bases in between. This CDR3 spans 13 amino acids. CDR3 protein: CASSRGPNSPLHF. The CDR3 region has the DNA TGTGCCAGCAGCCGAGGGCCTAATTCACCCCTCCACTTT.

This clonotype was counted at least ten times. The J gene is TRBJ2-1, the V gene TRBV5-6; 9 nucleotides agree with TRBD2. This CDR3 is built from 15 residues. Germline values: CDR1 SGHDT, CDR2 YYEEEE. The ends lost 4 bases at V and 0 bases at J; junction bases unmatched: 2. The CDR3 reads CASSPLAGSYNEQFF. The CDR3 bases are TGTGCCAGCAGCCCACTAGCGGGCTCCTACAATGAGCAGTTCTTC.

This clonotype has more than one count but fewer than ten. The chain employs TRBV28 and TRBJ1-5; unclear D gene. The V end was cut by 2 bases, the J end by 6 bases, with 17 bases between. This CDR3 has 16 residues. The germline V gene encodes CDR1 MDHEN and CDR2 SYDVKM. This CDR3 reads CASSLDGPRRGQPQHF. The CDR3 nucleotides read TGTGCCAGCAGTTTAGATGGACCCCGGCGGGGTCAGCCCCAGCATTTT.

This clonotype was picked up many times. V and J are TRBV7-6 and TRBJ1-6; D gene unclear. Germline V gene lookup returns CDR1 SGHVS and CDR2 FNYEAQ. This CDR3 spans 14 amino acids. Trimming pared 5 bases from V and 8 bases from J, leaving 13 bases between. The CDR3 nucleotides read TGTGCCAGCAGCCCGGGATCCTGGGATTCACCCCTCCACTTT. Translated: CASSPGSWDSPLHF.

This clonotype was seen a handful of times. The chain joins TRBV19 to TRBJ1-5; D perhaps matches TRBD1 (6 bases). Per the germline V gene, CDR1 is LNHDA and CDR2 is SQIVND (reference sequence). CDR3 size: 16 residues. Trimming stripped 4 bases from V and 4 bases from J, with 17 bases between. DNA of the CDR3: TGTGCCAGTAGTACGTTTTCAGGGGTAGCGAATCAGCCCCAGCATTTT. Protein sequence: CASSTFSGVANQPQHF.

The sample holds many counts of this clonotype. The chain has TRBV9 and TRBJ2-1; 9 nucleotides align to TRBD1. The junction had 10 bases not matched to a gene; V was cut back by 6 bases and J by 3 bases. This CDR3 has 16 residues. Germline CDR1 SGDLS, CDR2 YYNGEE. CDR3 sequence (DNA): TGTGCCAGCAACCCCCATAGACAGGGGGTCTACAATGAGCAGTTCTTC. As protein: CASNPHRQGVYNEQFF.

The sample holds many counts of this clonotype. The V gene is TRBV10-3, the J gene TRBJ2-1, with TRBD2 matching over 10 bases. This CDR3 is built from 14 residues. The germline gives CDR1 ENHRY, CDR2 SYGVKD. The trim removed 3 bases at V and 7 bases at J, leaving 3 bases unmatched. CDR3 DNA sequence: TGTGCCATCAGTGAACGAGCGGGAGGGAATGAGCAGTTCTTC. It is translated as CAISERAGGNEQFF.

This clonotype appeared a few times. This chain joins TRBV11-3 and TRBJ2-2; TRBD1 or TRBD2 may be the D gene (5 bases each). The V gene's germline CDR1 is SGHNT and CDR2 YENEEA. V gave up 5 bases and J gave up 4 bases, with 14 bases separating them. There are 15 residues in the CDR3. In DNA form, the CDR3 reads TGTGCCAGCAGCCTCATAGGGACCCTCACCGGGGAGCTGTTTTTT. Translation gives CASSLIGTLTGELFF.

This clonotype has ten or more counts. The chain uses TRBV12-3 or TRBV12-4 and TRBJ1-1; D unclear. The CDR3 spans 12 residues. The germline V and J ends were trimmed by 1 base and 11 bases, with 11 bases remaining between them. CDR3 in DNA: TGTGCCAGCAGTTTAGATGTCCCGGGGGCTTTCTTT. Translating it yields CASSLDVPGAFF.

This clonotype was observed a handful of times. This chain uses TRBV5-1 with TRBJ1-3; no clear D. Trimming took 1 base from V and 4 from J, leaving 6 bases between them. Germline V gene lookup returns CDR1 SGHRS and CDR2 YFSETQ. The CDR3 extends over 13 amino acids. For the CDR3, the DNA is TGCGCCAGCAGCTTGCTAGGGGGAAACACCATATATTTT. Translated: CASSLLGGNTIYF.

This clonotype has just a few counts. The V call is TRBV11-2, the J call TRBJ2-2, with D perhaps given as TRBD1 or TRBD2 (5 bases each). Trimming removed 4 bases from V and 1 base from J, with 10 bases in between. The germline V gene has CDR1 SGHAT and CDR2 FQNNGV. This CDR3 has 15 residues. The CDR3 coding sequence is TGTGCCAGCAGCTCGGGACCGAAGAACACCGGGGAGCTGTTTTTT. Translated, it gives CASSSGPKNTGELFF.